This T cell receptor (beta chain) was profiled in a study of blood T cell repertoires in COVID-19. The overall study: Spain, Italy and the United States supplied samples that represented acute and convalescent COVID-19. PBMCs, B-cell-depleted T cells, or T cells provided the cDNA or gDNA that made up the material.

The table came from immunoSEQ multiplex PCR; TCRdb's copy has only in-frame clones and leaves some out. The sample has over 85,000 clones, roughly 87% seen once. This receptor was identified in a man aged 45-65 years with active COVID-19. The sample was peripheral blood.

The CDR3 bases are TGTGCCAGCAGTGACAGGGGTCCGGGGCCCCAGCATTTT. It codes for CASSDRGPGPQHF. The J gene is TRBJ1-5, the V gene TRBV6-6; 8 bases agree with TRBD1. Germline V gene lookup returns CDR1 MNHNY and CDR2 SVGAGI (reference sequence). The CDR3 loop spans 13 amino acids. With 5 bases clipped from V and 9 bases from J, the junction kept 6 bases outside the gene matches.